The entry below describes one T cell receptor (beta chain). The record originates from a study of T cell changes during pregnancy in multiple sclerosis. Germline assignment: CDR1 SGHNT and CDR2 YYREEE (reference sequence). This CDR3 is 12 amino acids long. V lost 5 bases and J lost 3, with 6 bases in between. The data were produced by immunoSEQ multiplex PCR, yet TCRdb's version contains in-frame clones alone and is incomplete. This sample has about 83,000 clones, with roughly nine tenths found just once. The sequence derives from a female donor in good health, serving as a control in a pregnancy study. Some clones in this sample may be carry-over from other donors' samples. Sequences were derived from PBMCs, sampled in the first trimester of pregnancy. The rearrangement uses TRBV5-4 and TRBJ2-1; tentatively, D is TRBD2 (5 bases). For the CDR3, the DNA is TGTGCCAGCAGAGACTACTACAATGAGCAGTTCTTC. Translation: CASRDYYNEQFF. Looking up the rest from reference TRBV5-4 and TRBJ2-1 gives the full variable domain: ETGVTQSPTHLIKTRGQQVTLRCSSQSGHNTVSWYQQALGQGPQFIFQYYREEENGRGNFPPRFSGLQFPNYSSELNVNALELDDSALYLCASRDYYNEQFFGPGTRLTVL.